The source of this T cell receptor beta chain is a study of blood T cell repertoires in COVID-19. Method: immunoSEQ multiplex PCR; TCRdb's copy keeps in-frame clones and lacks some. The sample lists approximately 130,000 clones, around 83% seen once, with 18% in the top ten. Individuals aged about 18 to 90 years were recruited from fewer than 30 US areas. Which cohort a participant joined came from the clinical history participants gave. Cohort 3 recovered donors had two negative PCRs, clearance, or symptom resolution. Sequenced input: PBMCs or T cells enriched from blood (not recorded which). The sequence was collected from a man aged 25-45 years who had recovered from COVID-19.

CDR3 in DNA: TGTGCCAGCAGCTCCCCGGACACCTACGAGCAGTACGTC. This encodes CASSSPDTYEQYV. The chain uses TRBV7-8 and TRBJ2-7; possibly TRBD1 for D (5 bases). V lost 4 bases and J lost 2, with 9 bases in between. The length of the CDR3 is 13 residues. Germline values: CDR1 SGHVS, CDR2 FQNEAQ.